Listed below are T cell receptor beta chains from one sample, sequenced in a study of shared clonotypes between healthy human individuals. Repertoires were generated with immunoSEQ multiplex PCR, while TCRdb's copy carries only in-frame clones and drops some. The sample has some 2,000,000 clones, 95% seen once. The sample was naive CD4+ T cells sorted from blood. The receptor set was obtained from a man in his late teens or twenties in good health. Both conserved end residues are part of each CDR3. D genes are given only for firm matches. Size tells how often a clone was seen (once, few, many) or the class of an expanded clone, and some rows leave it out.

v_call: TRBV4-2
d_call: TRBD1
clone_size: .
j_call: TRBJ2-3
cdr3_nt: TGTGCCAGCAGCCCAGGGGGTAAGGTCCCAGATACGCAGTATTTT
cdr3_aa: CASSPGGKVPDTQYF

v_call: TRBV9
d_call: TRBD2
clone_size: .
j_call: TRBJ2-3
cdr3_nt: TGTGCCAGCAGCGTGTTAGCGGGAGTGAAAGATACGCAGTATTTT
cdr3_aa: CASSVLAGVKDTQYF

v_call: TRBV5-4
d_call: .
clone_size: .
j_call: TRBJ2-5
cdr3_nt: TGTGCCAGCAGCTTTGAACTACAATTCGGAGGGGAAGAGACCCAGTACTTC
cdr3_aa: CASSFELQFGGEETQYF

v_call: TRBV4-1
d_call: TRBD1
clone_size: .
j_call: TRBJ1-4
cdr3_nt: TGCGCCAGCAGCCAAGATCACAGGGGACGTGAAAAACTGTTTTTT
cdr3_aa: CASSQDHRGREKLFF

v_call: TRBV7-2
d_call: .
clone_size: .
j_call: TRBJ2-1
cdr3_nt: TGTGCCAGCAGCGCCCCACAGCGCGATGAGCAGTTCTTC
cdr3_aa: CASSAPQRDEQFF

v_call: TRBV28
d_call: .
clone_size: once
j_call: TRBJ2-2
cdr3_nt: TGTGCCAGCAGTTTCCTCCACATCGGGGAGCTGTTTTTT
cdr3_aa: CASSFLHIGELFF

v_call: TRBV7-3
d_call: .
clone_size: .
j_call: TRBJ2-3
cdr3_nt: TGTGCCAGCAGCCCCGGAGGGGGGGCTTTTATAGATACGCAGTATTTT
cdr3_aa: CASSPGGGAFIDTQYF

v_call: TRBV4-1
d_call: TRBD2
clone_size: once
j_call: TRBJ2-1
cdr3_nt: TGCGCCAGCAGCCCCCCCGGGACTAGCGCCTTTGGAGAGCAGTTCTTC
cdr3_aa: CASSPPGTSAFGEQFF

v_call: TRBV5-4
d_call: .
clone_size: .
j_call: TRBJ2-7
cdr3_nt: TGTGCCAGCAGCTTTCAGGCAGGCGTCTACGAGCAGTACTTC
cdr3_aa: CASSFQAGVYEQYF

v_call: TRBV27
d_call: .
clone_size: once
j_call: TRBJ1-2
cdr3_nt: TGTGCCAGCACCGATCAGCCGGCAGGGGCGTTCTATGGCTACACCTTC
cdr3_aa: CASTDQPAGAFYGYTF

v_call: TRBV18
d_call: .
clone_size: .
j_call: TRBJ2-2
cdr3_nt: TGTGCCAGCTCACCACCGGGGGGAAACACCGGGGAGCTGTTTTTT
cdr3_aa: CASSPPGGNTGELFF

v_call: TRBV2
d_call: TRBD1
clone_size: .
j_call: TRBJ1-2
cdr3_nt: TGTGCCAGCAGTGAACAATCAGGGGGCTCAGGCTACACCTTC
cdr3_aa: CASSEQSGGSGYTF

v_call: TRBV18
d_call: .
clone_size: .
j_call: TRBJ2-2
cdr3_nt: TGTGCCAGCTCACCACCCGGGAGCAACACCGGGGAGCTGTTTTTT
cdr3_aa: CASSPPGSNTGELFF

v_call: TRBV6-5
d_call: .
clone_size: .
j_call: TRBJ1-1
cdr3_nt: TGTGCCAGCAGTTACAGGAGATTACAGACTGAAGCTTTCTTT
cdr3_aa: CASSYRRLQTEAFF

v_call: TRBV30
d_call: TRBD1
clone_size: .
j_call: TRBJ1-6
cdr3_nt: TGTGCCTGGAGTGCCCTGACAGGGGCCCGTTCACCCCTCCACTTT
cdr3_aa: CAWSALTGARSPLHF

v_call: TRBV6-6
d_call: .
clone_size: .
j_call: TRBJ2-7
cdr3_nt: TGTGCCAGCAGGCCTCCCGGCGGTTCGGGAGAGCAGTACTTC
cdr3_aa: CASRPPGGSGEQYF

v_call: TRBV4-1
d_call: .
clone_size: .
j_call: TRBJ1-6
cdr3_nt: TGCGCCAGCAGCCAAGGCACTTATAATTCACCCCTCCACTTT
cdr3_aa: CASSQGTYNSPLHF

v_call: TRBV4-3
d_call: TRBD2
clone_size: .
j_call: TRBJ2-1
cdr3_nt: TGCGCCAGCAGCCAAGAAGGAGGCGGGAGGGCAGGAAATGAGCAGTTCTTC
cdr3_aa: CASSQEGGGRAGNEQFF

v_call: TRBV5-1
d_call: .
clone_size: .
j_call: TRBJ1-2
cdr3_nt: TGCGCCAGCAGCTTGTCAGATTTTAACTATGGCTACACCTTC
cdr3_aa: CASSLSDFNYGYTF

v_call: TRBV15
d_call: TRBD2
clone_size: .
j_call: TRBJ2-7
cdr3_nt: TGTGCCACCAGCAGGCGAGCGGGAGACCCCTACGAGCAGTACTTC
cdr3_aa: CATSRRAGDPYEQYF

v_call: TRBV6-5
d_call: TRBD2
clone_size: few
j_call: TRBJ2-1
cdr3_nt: TGTGCCAGCAGTAAGAGCGGGGGGGCGAATGAGCAGTTCTTC
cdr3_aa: CASSKSGGANEQFF

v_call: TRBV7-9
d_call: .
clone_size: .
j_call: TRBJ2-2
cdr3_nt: TGTGCCAGCAGCTTAGTGTGGCAGAACACCGGGGAGCTGTTTTTT
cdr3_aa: CASSLVWQNTGELFF

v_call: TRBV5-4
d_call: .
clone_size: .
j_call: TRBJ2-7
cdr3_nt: TGTGCCAGCACCAACATGGGGAACTACGAGCAGTACTTC
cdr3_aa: CASTNMGNYEQYF

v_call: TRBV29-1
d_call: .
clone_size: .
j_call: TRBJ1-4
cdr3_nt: TGCAGCGTTGAGAGACAGAGTAATGAAAAACTGTTTTTT
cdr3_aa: CSVERQSNEKLFF

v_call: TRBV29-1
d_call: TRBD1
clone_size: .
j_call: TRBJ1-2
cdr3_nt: TGCAGCGTTGAAGAGCGGTCGGGGACAGATGGCTACACCTTC
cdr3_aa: CSVEERSGTDGYTF

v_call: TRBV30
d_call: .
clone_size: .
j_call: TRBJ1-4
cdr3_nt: TGTGCCTGGAGTCCCCAAGGAAAACTGTTTTTT
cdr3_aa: CAWSPQGKLFF

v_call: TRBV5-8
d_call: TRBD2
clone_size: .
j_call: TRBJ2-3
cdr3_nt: TGTGCCAGCAGCTTTGGACTAGCGGGGGGGCCCGACACAGATACGCAGTATTTT
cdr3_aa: CASSFGLAGGPDTDTQYF

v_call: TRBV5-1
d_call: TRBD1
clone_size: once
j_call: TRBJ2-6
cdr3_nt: TGCGCCAGCAGTCCGACAGGGACCGGCAACAACGTCCTGACTTTC
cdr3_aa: CASSPTGTGNNVLTF

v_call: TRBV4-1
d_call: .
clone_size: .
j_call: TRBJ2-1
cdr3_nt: TGCGCCAGCAGCCGAAGCGAGAGCTCCTACAATGAGCAGTTCTTC
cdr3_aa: CASSRSESSYNEQFF

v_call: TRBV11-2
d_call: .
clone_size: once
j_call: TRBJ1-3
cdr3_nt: TGTGCCAGCAGCCCTCAACTTGGCTCTGGAAACACCATATATTTT
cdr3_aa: CASSPQLGSGNTIYF

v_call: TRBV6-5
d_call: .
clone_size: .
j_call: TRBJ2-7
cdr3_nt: TGTGCCAGCAGGTACACAACAGGATACTACGAGCAGTACTTC
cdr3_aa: CASRYTTGYYEQYF

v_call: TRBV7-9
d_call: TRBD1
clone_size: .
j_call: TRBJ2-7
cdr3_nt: TGTGCCAGTCGGGGGACAGGGGACTACGAGCAGTACTTC
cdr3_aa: CASRGTGDYEQYF

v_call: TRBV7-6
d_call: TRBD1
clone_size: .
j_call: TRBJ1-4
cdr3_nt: TGTGCCAGCAGACCCCAGGGGGCGGGTGAAAAACTGTTTTTT
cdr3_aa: CASRPQGAGEKLFF

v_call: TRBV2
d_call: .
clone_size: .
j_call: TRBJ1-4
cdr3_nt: TGTGCCAGCAGTTCGCAGGGGAAGCCTGGTGAAAAACTGTTTTTT
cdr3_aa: CASSSQGKPGEKLFF

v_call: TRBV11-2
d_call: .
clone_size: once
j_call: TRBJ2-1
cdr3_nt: TGTGCCAGCAGCGGACGACTAGATCCCAAAATGCACAACAATGAGCAGTTCTTC
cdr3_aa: CASSGRLDPKMHNNEQFF

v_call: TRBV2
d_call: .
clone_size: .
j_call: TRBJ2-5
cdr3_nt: TGTGCCAGCACGCACAGGTCCTTAGGGACCCAGTACTTC
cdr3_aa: CASTHRSLGTQYF

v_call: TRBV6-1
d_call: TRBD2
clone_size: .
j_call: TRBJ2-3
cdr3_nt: TGTGCCAGCAGTGATAGAACCAGCGGGAGGTCTACAGATACGCAGTATTTT
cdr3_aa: CASSDRTSGRSTDTQYF

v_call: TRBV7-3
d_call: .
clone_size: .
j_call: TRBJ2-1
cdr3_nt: TGTGCCAGCAGCTTAATTGGGGGGGGCCCCAATGAGCAGTTCTTC
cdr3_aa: CASSLIGGGPNEQFF

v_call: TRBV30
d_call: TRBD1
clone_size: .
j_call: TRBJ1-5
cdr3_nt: TGTGCCTGGAGTGTACAGGGGTTTTCTCAGCCCCAGCATTTT
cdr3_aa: CAWSVQGFSQPQHF

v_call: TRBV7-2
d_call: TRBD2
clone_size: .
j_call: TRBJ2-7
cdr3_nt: TGTGCCAGCAGCTTAGGGGGGACTAGCGACCTCTCCGAGCAGTACTTC
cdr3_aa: CASSLGGTSDLSEQYF

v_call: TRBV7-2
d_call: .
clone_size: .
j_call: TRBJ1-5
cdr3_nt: TGTGCCAGCAGTTCCGGGGGGGTGGGAAATCAGCCCCAGCATTTT
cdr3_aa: CASSSGGVGNQPQHF

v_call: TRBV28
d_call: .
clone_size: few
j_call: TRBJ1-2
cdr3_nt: TGTGCCAGCACCAAAGTGCCTCGTGACTATGGCTACACCTTC
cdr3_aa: CASTKVPRDYGYTF

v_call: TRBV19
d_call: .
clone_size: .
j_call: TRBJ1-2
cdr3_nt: TGTGCCAGTAGTATAGGGGGAATCGGTGGCTACACCTTC
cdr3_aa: CASSIGGIGGYTF

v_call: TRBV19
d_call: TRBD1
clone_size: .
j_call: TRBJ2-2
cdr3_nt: TGTGCCAGTACCACCGGCCGGACAGGGAACAGGGAGCTGTTTTTT
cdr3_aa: CASTTGRTGNRELFF

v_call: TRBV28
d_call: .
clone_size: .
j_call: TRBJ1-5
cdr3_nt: TGTGCCAGCAGTTTTACCGGTGTATATCAGCCCCAGCATTTT
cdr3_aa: CASSFTGVYQPQHF

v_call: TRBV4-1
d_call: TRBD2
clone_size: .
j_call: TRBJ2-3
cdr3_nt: TGCGCCAGCAGCCGAGGGACTAGCGGGTGGAACACAGATACGCAGTATTTT
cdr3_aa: CASSRGTSGWNTDTQYF

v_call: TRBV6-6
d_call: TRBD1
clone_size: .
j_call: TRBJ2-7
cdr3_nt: TGTGCCAGCAACGACAGGGTCCACGAGCAGTACTTC
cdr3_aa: CASNDRVHEQYF

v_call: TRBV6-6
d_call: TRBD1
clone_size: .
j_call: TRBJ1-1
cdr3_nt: TGTGCCAGCAGTACGGTGGGGACAGGGAACACTGAAGCTTTCTTT
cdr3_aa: CASSTVGTGNTEAFF

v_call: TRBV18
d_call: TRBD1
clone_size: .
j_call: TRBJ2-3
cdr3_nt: TGTGCCAGCTCACCACTTGGACAGGCGAGCACAGATACGCAGTATTTT
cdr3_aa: CASSPLGQASTDTQYF

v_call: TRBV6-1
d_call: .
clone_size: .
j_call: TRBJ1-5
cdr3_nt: TGTGCCAGCAGTGAAACCATTTTAGGACCCCAGCATTTT
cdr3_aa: CASSETILGPQHF

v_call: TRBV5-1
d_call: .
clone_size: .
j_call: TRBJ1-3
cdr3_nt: TGCGCCAGCAGCTTGAAGGGGGGAGAAGGCGGAAACACCATATATTTT
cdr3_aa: CASSLKGGEGGNTIYF

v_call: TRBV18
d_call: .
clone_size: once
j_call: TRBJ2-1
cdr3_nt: TGTGCCAGCTCACCAGTTAGCGGTAGCTCCTACAATGAGCAGTTCTTC
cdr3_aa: CASSPVSGSSYNEQFF

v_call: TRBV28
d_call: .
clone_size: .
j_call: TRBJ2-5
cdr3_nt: TGTGCCAGCAGTGTTGCCGGGACTGGCCAAGAGACCCAGTACTTC
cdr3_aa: CASSVAGTGQETQYF

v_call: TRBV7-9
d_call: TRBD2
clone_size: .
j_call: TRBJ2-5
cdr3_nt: TGTGCCAGCAGCTTCCCGGGACTAGCGGGGGGCCGGGAGACCCAGTACTTC
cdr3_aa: CASSFPGLAGGRETQYF

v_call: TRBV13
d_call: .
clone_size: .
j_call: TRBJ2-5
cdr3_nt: TGTGCCAGCAGCTTGGGGACAAGGGAGACCCAGTACTTC
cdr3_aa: CASSLGTRETQYF